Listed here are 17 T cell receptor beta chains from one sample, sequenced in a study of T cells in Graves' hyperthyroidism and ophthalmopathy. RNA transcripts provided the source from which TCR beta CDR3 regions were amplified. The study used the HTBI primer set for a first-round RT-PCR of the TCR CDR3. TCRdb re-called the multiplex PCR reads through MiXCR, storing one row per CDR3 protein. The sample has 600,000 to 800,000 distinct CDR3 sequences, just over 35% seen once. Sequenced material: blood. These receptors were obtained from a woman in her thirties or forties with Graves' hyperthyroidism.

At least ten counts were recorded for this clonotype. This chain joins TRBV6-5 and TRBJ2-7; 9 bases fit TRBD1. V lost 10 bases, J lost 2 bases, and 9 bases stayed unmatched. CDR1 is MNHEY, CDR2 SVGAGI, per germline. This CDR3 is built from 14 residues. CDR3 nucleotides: TGTGCCACCGACCCCAGGACAGGGGCCTACGAGCAGTACTTC. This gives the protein CATDPRTGAYEQYF.

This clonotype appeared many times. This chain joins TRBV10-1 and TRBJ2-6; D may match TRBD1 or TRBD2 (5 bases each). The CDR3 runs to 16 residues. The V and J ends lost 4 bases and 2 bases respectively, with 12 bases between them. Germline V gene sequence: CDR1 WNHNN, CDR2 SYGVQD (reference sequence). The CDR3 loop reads CASSGGSGTGANVLTF. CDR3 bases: TGCGCCAGCAGTGGGGGGTCGGGTACTGGGGCCAACGTCCTGACTTTC.

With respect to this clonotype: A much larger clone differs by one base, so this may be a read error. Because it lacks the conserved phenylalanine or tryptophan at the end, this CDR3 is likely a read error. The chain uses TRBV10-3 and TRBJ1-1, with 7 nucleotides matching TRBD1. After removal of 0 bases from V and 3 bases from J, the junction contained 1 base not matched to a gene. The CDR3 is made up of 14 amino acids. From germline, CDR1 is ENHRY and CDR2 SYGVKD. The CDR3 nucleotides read TGTGCCATCAGTGAGTCGACAGGGTACACTGAAGCTTTCCTT. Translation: CAISESTGYTEAFL.

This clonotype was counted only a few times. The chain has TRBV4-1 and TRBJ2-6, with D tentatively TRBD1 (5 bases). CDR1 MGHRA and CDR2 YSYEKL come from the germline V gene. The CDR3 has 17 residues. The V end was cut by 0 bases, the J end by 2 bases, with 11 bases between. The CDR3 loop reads CASSQENRMAGANVLTF. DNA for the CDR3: TGCGCCAGCAGCCAAGAAAACAGGATGGCTGGGGCCAACGTCCTGACTTTC.

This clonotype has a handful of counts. CDR3 region: CASSIDTWRFRAFF. CDR3 in DNA: TGTGCCAGTAGTATTGATACTTGGAGGTTCCGAGCTTTCTTT. The chain couples TRBV19 to TRBJ1-1, with D uncertain. V was pared by 3 bases and J by 10 bases, with 18 bases between. The CDR3 totals 14 residues. The germline V gene has CDR1 LNHDA and CDR2 SQIVND (reference sequence). Variable domain in full (rest from reference TRBV19 and TRBJ1-1): DGGITQSPKYLFRKEGQNVTLSCEQNLNHDAMYWYRQDPGQGLRLIYYSQIVNDFQKGDIAEGYSVSREKKESFPLTVTSAQKNPTAFYLCASSIDTWRFRAFFGQGTRLTVV.

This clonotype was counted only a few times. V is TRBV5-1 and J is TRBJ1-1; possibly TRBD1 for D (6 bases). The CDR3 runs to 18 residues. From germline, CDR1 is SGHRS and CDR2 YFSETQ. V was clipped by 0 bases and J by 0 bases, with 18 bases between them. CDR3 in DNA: TGCGCCAGCAGCTTGGTGGGGGGCCGACTAGCAATGAACACTGAAGCTTTCTTT. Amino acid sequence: CASSLVGGRLAMNTEAFF.

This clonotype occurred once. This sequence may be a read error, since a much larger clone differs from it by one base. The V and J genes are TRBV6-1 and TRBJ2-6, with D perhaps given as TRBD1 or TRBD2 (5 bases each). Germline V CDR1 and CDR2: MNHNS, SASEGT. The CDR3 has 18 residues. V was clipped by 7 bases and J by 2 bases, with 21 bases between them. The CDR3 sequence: CASTEHGTSLPGANVLTF. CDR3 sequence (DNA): TGTGCCAGCACCGAACACGGGACCTCCCTCCCTGGGGCCAACGTCCTGACTTTC.

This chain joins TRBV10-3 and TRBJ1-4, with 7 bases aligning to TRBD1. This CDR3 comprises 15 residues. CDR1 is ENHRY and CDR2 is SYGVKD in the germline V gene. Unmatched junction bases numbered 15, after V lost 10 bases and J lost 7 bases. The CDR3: CASSQGGQASEKLFF. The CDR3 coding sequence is TGTGCCAGCAGCCAGGGGGGACAAGCCAGTGAAAAACTGTTTTTT.

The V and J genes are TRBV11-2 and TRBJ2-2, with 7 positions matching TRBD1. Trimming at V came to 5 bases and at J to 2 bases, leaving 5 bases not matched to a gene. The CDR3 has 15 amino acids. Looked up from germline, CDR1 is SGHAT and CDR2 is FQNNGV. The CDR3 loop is CASSGQVLNTGELFF. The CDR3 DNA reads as TGTGCCAGCAGCGGACAGGTCCTAAACACCGGGGAGCTGTTTTTT.

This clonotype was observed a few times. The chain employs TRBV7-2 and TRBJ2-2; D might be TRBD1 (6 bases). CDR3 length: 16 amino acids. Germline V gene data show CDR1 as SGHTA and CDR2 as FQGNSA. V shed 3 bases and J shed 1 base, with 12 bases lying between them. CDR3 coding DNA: TGTGCCAGCAGCTTCTACAGGGCCCAGAACACCGGGGAGCTGTTTTTT. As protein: CASSFYRAQNTGELFF.

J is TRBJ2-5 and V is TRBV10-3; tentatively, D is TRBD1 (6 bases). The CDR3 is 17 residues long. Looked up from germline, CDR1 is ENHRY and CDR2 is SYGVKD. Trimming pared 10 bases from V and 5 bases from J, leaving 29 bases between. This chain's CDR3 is CASSSTWRGGPLETQYF. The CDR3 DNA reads TGTGCCAGCAGCAGCACATGGCGAGGGGGTCCTCTCGAGACCCAGTACTTC.

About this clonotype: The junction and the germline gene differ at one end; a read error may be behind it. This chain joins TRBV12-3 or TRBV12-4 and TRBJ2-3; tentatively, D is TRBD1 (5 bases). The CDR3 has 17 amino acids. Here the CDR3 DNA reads TGCGCCAGCAGTTCATTAAGACAGTTACCCATTACAGATACGCAGTATTTT. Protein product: CASSSLRQLPITDTQYF.

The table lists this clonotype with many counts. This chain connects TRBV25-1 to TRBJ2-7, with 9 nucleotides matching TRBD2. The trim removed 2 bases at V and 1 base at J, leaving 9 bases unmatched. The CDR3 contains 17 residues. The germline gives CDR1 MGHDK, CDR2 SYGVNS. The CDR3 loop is CASSELAGQGASYEQYF. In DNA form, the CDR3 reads TGTGCCAGCAGTGAACTAGCGGGGCAGGGCGCATCCTACGAGCAGTACTTC.

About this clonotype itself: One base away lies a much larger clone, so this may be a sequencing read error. The CDR3 loop is CASSFSRDTGELFF. The CDR3 DNA reads as TGTGCCAGCAGTTTCTCCAGGGACACCGGGGAGCTGTTTTTT. This rearrangement joins TRBV28 to TRBJ2-2; TRBD1 is a possible D gene (5 bases). The CDR3 contains 14 residues. Trimming removed 3 bases at V and 3 bases at J, with 8 bases between. Germline values: CDR1 MDHEN, CDR2 SYDVKM.

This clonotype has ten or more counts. The CDR3: CASSGTLSNTGELFF. DNA for the CDR3: TGCGCCAGCAGTGGGACACTTTCCAACACCGGGGAGCTGTTTTTT. The chain recombines TRBV10-1 with TRBJ2-2; D possibly corresponds to TRBD1 (5 bases). In germline, CDR1 is WNHNN, CDR2 SYGVQD (reference sequence). With 4 bases removed from V and 2 bases from J, the gap between germline ends came to 11 bases. The CDR3 is 15 amino acids.

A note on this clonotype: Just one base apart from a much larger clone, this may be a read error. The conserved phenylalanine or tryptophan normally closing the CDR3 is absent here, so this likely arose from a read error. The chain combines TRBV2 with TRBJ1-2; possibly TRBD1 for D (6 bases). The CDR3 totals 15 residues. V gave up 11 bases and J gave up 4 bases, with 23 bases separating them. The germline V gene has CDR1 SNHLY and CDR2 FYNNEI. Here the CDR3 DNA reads TGTGCCGGGGACCGGGACACCCTCTGGAGCTATGGCTACACCCTC. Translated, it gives CAGDRDTLWSYGYTL.

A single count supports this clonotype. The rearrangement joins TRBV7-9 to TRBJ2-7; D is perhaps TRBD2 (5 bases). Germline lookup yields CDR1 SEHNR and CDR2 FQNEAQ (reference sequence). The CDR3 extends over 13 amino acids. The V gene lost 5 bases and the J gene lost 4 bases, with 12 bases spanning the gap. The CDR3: CASSPRERYEQYF. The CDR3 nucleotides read TGTGCCAGCAGCCCAAGGGAGCGGTACGAGCAGTACTTC.